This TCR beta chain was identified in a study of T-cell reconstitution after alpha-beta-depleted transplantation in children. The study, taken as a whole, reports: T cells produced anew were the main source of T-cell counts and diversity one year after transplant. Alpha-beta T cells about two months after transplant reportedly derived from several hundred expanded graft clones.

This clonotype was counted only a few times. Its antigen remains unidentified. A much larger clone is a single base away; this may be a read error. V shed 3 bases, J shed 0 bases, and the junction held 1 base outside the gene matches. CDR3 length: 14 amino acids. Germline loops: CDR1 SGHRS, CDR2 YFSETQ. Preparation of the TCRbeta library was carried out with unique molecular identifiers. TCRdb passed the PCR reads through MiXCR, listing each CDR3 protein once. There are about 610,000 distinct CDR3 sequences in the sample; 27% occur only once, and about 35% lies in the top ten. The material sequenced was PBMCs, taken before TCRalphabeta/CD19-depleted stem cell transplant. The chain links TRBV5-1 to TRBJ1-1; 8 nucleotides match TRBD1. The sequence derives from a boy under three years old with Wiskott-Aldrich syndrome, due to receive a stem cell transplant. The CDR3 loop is CASSSDRVNTEAFF. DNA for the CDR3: TGCGCCAGCAGCTCGGACAGGGTGAACACTGAAGCTTTCTTT.